This T cell receptor (beta chain) was documented in a study of cytomegalovirus exposure and HLA in healthy donors. Study conclusions and caveats: Later on, an analysis showed TCR association rates differing by HLA locus, with DRB1 the most and HLA-C the fewest.

Germline V gene data show CDR1 as SSHAT and CDR2 as FNYEAQ (reference sequence). With V trimmed by 5 bases and J by 3 bases, 11 bases remained unmatched. The CDR3 has 16 amino acids. Concerning this clone itself: The antigen is unknown.

With 60 Vbeta and 13 Jbeta primers, the PCR was carried out. Clones were sequenced by immunoSEQ multiplex PCR, and TCRdb holds only the in-frame ones, with some missing. The repertoire holds under 200,000 clones, almost 80% seen once, with more than 12% in the top ten. V is TRBV7-7 and J is TRBJ2-7; the match to TRBD1 covers 9 bases. This clonotype originated in a man aged 45 to 65 in good health and CMV-seropositive. Material: PBMCs. CDR3 DNA: TGTGCCAGCAGCGCCCGAGTAAGGGACAGGGTCTACGAGCAGTACTTC. This sequence encodes CASSARVRDRVYEQYF.